These 27 T cell receptor beta chains share one sample of origin, sequenced in a study of blood T cell repertoires in COVID-19. The protocol was immunoSEQ multiplex PCR, while the TCRdb copy is restricted to in-frame clones and leaves out a portion. The sample shows 55,000 to 65,000 clones, around 75% of them seen only once. What was sequenced was peripheral blood. The receptor set was obtained from a human donor in a cohort sampled during active COVID-19.

V and J are TRBV29-1 and TRBJ1-1, with D possibly being TRBD1 (6 bases). Germline lookup yields CDR1 SQVTM and CDR2 ANQGSEA. The CDR3 sequence is 17 residues long. The V and J ends lost 2 bases and 5 bases respectively, with 24 bases between them. CDR3 amino acids: CSVEPQRSHTGKTEAFF. In DNA, the CDR3 is TGCAGCGTTGAACCCCAACGGTCACACACAGGGAAGACTGAAGCTTTCTTT.

This clone was recorded once. The V gene is TRBV28, the J gene TRBJ2-2, with 8 bases fitting TRBD1. Germline-derived CDR1 and CDR2 are MDHEN and SYDVKM. The trim removed 2 bases at V and 5 bases at J, leaving 4 bases unmatched. The CDR3 is 15 amino acids. The CDR3, as DNA: TGTGCCAGCAGTTTACTGGACAGGGCGACCGGGGAGCTGTTTTTT. It yields the protein CASSLLDRATGELFF.

The chain is built from TRBV5-1 and TRBJ2-5, with 7 bases identical to TRBD2. V lost 4 bases to trimming and J lost 2 bases; unmatched junction nucleotides: 5. CDR1 and CDR2 (germline): SGHRS, YFSETQ. The CDR3 contains 14 residues. DNA for the CDR3: TGCGCCAGCAGCCAGAGCGGGAAACAAGAGACCCAGTACTTC. It codes for CASSQSGKQETQYF.

The chain combines TRBV7-9 with TRBJ2-1, with a weak D call TRBD2 (6 bases). Trimming cost V 2 bases and J 3 bases, with 11 bases left between them. The CDR3 is 15 amino acids. The germline V gene has CDR1 SEHNR and CDR2 FQNEAQ (reference sequence). The CDR3 nucleotides are TGTGCCAGCAGCTTACGGGAGACTAGCTACAATGAGCAGTTCTTC. Encoded protein: CASSLRETSYNEQFF.

V usage is TRBV5-8 and J usage is TRBJ1-4, with a weak D call TRBD1 (6 bases). The V gene lost 4 bases and the J gene lost 7 bases, with 14 bases spanning the gap. The V gene's germline CDR1 is SGHTS and CDR2 YDEGEE. CDR3 length equals 14 residues. The CDR3 reads CASSAWGHGEKLFF. CDR3 DNA: TGTGCCAGCAGCGCTTGGGGACACGGTGAAAAACTGTTTTTT.

The chain has TRBV6-1 and TRBJ2-7, with D uncertain. The CDR3 sequence is 14 residues long. CDR1 is MNHNS, CDR2 SASEGT, per germline. Trimming took off 1 base at V and 4 bases at J, with 11 bases between the two ends. This CDR3 reads CASSEGSSLYEQYF. The CDR3 region has the DNA TGTGCCAGCAGTGAAGGCAGTAGCTTATACGAGCAGTACTTC.

The J gene is TRBJ2-4, the V gene TRBV7-2, with 8 bases matching TRBD2. Germline trimming cut 0 bases from V and 8 bases from J; bases unmatched to any gene: 6. Germline loops: CDR1 SGHTA, CDR2 FQGNSA. The CDR3 sequence is 15 residues long. Here the CDR3 reads CASSLARGERHIQYF. CDR3 sequence (DNA): TGTGCCAGCAGCTTAGCGCGGGGGGAACGGCACATTCAGTACTTC. The full variable domain, with the rest looked up from reference TRBV7-2 and TRBJ2-4, is GAGVSQSPSNKVTEKGKDVELRCDPISGHTALYWYRQSLGQGLEFLIYFQGNSAPDKSGLPSDRFSAERTGGSVSTLTIQRTQQEDSAVYLCASSLARGERHIQYFGAGTRLSVL.

V usage is TRBV2 and J usage is TRBJ1-2; 9 positions match TRBD1. V dropped 6 bases and J dropped 6; count of bases not matched to a gene: 5. There are 13 residues in the CDR3. CDR1 SNHLY and CDR2 FYNNEI come from the germline V gene. The CDR3 DNA reads TGTGCCAGCAGCAGACAGGGGGTAAATGGCTACACCTTC. The encoded protein is CASSRQGVNGYTF.

The chain carries TRBV3-1 (or the pseudogene TRBV3-2) and TRBJ2-5; D may be TRBD2 (6 bases). V lost 3 bases to trimming and J lost 5 bases, with 13 bases between them. Germline loops: CDR1 LGHDT, CDR2 YNNKEL (reference sequence). This CDR3 comprises 14 residues. The DNA for the CDR3 is TGTGCCAGCAGCCAGCGGGGCCCAGGGGAGACCCAGTACTTC. Its translation: CASSQRGPGETQYF.

This clone was counted between two and nine times. The genes are TRBV11-1 and TRBJ2-2; 9 positions agree with TRBD2. Germline V gene lookup returns CDR1 SGHAT and CDR2 FQDESV (reference sequence). This CDR3 spans 16 amino acids. V was clipped by 2 bases and J by 3 bases; unmatched bases: 4. Here the CDR3 DNA reads TGTGCCAGCAGCTTAAGAACTAGCGGGTACACCGGGGAGCTGTTTTTT. This gives the protein CASSLRTSGYTGELFF.

Comment on this clone: Compared with germline, one end of the junction differs, possibly owing to a read error. The CDR3, as DNA: TGTGCCAGCAGCTTAAACTCCCACAATGAGCAGTTCTTC. Its translation is CASSLNSHNEQFF. This chain joins TRBV11-3 and TRBJ2-1; no clear D gene. Germline assignment: CDR1 SGHNT and CDR2 YENEEA. The CDR3 contains 13 residues.

This clone appeared once. The rearrangement joins TRBV5-1 to TRBJ2-1; 9 bases fit TRBD2. The CDR3 covers 15 residues. V shed 0 bases and J 7 bases; nucleotides not matched to a gene: 5. Germline CDR1 and CDR2: SGHRS and YFSETQ. CDR3 region: CASSLVSGSGNEQFF. The DNA for the CDR3 is TGCGCCAGCAGCTTGGTTAGCGGGAGCGGAAATGAGCAGTTCTTC.

The genes are TRBV6-4 and TRBJ2-1; D not certain. Trimming shortened V by 5 bases and J by 10 bases, and 15 bases separated the two germline ends. The CDR3 is 13 residues long. Germline V CDR1 and CDR2: MRHNA, SNTAGT. CDR3 nucleotides: TGTGCCAGCAGTTCGGAGCTGCTCAGCGAGCAGTTCTTC. It is translated as CASSSELLSEQFF.

The chain joins TRBV29-1 to TRBJ1-2, with D perhaps matching TRBD1 (6 bases). Germline V CDR1 and CDR2: SQVTM, ANQGSEA. This CDR3 contains 13 residues. The V end was cut by 7 bases, the J end by 1 base, with 13 bases between. This CDR3 reads CSASTGNNYGYTF. CDR3 DNA sequence: TGCAGCGCTAGCACAGGGAATAACTATGGCTACACCTTC.

The rearrangement uses TRBV6-2 or TRBV6-3 and TRBJ1-1; D is uncertain. V was clipped by 4 bases and J by 4 bases, with 10 bases between them. The CDR3 has 13 residues. CDR1 is MNHEY, CDR2 SVGEGT, per germline. In DNA, the CDR3 is TGTGCCAGCAGTTTCATACAGACCACTGAAGCTTTCTTT. Encoded protein: CASSFIQTTEAFF.

The chain joins TRBV19 to TRBJ2-1, with a tentative D call TRBD2 (6 bases). V was shortened by 5 bases and J by 10 bases, with 15 bases between the two germline ends. The germline gives CDR1 LNHDA, CDR2 SQIVND (reference sequence). The CDR3 length is 13 residues. The CDR3 DNA is TGTGCCAGTAGTCCCCCGGGACTCAGGGAGCAGTTCTTC. It is translated as CASSPPGLREQFF.

The CDR3 spells CASSTPGTGGYEQYF. DNA of the CDR3: TGTGCCAGTAGTACACCCGGGACAGGGGGTTACGAGCAGTACTTC. The V and J genes are TRBV19 and TRBJ2-7, with TRBD1 matching over 11 bases. V was pared by 4 bases and J by 4 bases, with 6 bases of the junction left unmatched. Per germline, CDR1 LNHDA and CDR2 SQIVND (reference sequence). This CDR3 comprises 15 residues.

CDR3 in DNA: TGTGCCAGCAGCTCGGGACAGACTGGGAATGAGCAGTTCTTC. This encodes CASSSGQTGNEQFF. The chain recombines TRBV9 with TRBJ2-1, with TRBD1 matching over 7 bases. The germline V gene has CDR1 SGDLS and CDR2 YYNGEE. J gave up 7 bases and V 4 bases, and 8 bases lay outside the gene matches. The CDR3 sequence is 14 residues long.

The chain carries TRBV4-1 and TRBJ1-1; possible D gene TRBD1, 6 bases. CDR3 size: 16 residues. Trimming shortened V by 1 base and J by 3 bases, and 15 bases separated the two germline ends. Germline CDR1 MGHRA, CDR2 YSYEKL. This chain's CDR3 is CASSQGGGRGYTEAFF. CDR3 DNA sequence: TGCGCCAGCAGCCAAGGCGGGGGGCGAGGGTACACTGAAGCTTTCTTT.

This chain connects TRBV4-2 to TRBJ2-5; TRBD2 might be the D (6 bases). CDR1 is LGHNA, CDR2 YNFKEQ, per germline. The length of the CDR3 is 15 residues. Trimming shortened V by 1 base and J by 1 base, and 10 bases separated the two germline ends. The chain's CDR3 is CASSQGLGTQETQYF. In DNA form, the CDR3 reads TGTGCCAGCAGCCAAGGACTAGGGACCCAAGAGACCCAGTACTTC.

The chain is built from TRBV11-3 and TRBJ2-3, with 11 positions matching TRBD1. Germline loops: CDR1 SGHNT, CDR2 YENEEA. J gave up 1 base and V 5 bases, and 8 bases lay outside the gene matches. The CDR3 consists of 17 residues. The CDR3 bases are TGTGCCAGCAGCGCTCTCCCGGACAGGGGGCGCACAGATACGCAGTATTTT. This sequence encodes CASSALPDRGRTDTQYF. The complete variable domain, with remaining parts taken from reference TRBV11-3 and TRBJ2-3, reads EAGVVQSPRYKIIEKKQPVAFWCNPISGHNTLYWYLQNLGQGPELLIRYENEEAVDDSQLPKDRFSAERLKGVDSTLKIQPAELGDSAVYLCASSALPDRGRTDTQYFGPGTRLTVL.

This chain joins TRBV6-6 and TRBJ2-1, with TRBD1 identical over 11 bases. Germline CDR1 reads MNHNY; CDR2 reads SVGAGI (reference sequence). The ends lost 6 bases at V and 6 bases at J; junction bases unmatched: 4. The CDR3 loop spans 14 amino acids. As DNA, the CDR3 is TGTGCCAGCAGACCCGGGACAGGGGGCAATGAGCAGTTCTTC. Amino acid sequence: CASRPGTGGNEQFF.

This clone was seen a handful of times. The chain has TRBV5-4 and TRBJ1-2; 8 nucleotides agree with TRBD1. J lost 8 bases, V lost 0 bases, and 9 bases had no gene match. This CDR3 has 15 residues. CDR1 and CDR2 from the germline V gene are SGHNT and YYREEE (reference sequence). CDR3 DNA: TGTGCCAGCAGCTTGGATACAGGGGGGACGATGGGCTACACCTTC. Its protein product is CASSLDTGGTMGYTF.

The chain carries TRBV4-1 and TRBJ2-5, with TRBD2 identical over 9 bases. The CDR3 contains 19 residues. The germline V gene has CDR1 MGHRA and CDR2 YSYEKL. The V segment lost 0 bases and the J segment 0 bases; nucleotides outside the gene matches: 11. The CDR3 DNA is TGCGCCAGCAGCCAAGATGGGGTAGCGGGGGCTACCTACCAAGAGACCCAGTACTTC. It translates to CASSQDGVAGATYQETQYF.

This clone has at least ten counts. The chain is built from TRBV5-6 and TRBJ1-2; possibly TRBD1 for D (5 bases). Germline CDR1 SGHDT, CDR2 YYEEEE. V lost 6 bases and J lost 4, with 16 bases in between. The CDR3 spans 14 residues. The CDR3 DNA reads as TGTGCCAGCACCCGTCGGGGGGAGAGCTATGGCTACACCTTC. Protein: CASTRRGESYGYTF.

Turning to this clone: An end of the junction differs from the germline gene, which may be a read error. The chain's CDR3 is CSATDGVADPF. The CDR3, as DNA: TGCAGTGCCACCGATGGGGTAGCGGACCCATTC. The chain recombines TRBV20-1 with TRBJ2-7, with D possibly matching TRBD2 (6 bases). Per germline, CDR1 DFQATT and CDR2 SNEGSKA (reference sequence). The CDR3 is 11 residues long.

The chain links TRBV6-5 to TRBJ1-6; no firm D call. Germline CDR1 reads MNHEY; CDR2 reads SVGAGI. This CDR3 region has 14 residues. Trimming took off 10 bases at V and 7 bases at J, with 17 bases between the two ends. The CDR3 reads CATNSGVGNSPLHF. The CDR3 coding sequence is TGTGCCACCAACAGTGGTGTGGGCAATTCACCCCTCCACTTT.